These T cell receptor beta chains were read from a single sample in a study of cytomegalovirus exposure and HLA in healthy donors. Clones were read by immunoSEQ multiplex PCR, and TCRdb kept only the in-frame ones, dropping some. The table records tens of thousands of clones, about 88% of them present only once. Sequencing was done on a sample of PBMCs. These receptors all come from a woman between 18 and 30 years old in good health and CMV-seronegative. Both conserved end residues are part of each CDR3. Only some rows state a clone size, as once, few, many or a class for expanded clones.

V	size	J	CDR3
TRBV7-2	few	TRBJ2-7	CASSTRQGGTSYEQYF
TRBV5-1	NA	TRBJ2-3	CASSLEGRSGADTQYF
TRBV15	NA	TRBJ2-1	CATSREIGELRGEQFF
TRBV7-8	medium-sized	TRBJ2-1	CASSLARREVGNEQFF
TRBV10-3	NA	TRBJ1-1	CAIRDMDTEAFF
TRBV10-2	few	TRBJ2-2	CASRSPGQSPRGTGELFF
TRBV2	NA	TRBJ1-5	CASREYPINQPQHF
TRBV19	NA	TRBJ2-7	CASSIGTGGSYEQYF
TRBV9	NA	TRBJ1-1	CASSAGDRASEAFF
TRBV6-5	once	TRBJ2-5	CASTLLGQGQETQYF
TRBV28	few	TRBJ1-4	CASSLRTGHEKLFF
TRBV4-1	NA	TRBJ2-1	CASSQRGGGVGEQFF
TRBV27	NA	TRBJ2-7	CASSSPPGTVPYEQYF
TRBV9	NA	TRBJ2-7	CASSSGLAGAYEQYF
TRBV5-4	NA	TRBJ2-5	CASSLATGMAGETQYF
TRBV30	NA	TRBJ1-2	CAWSRRVNYGYTF
TRBV6-5	NA	TRBJ2-3	CASSSGTGGDTQYF
TRBV19	NA	TRBJ2-7	CASSIRGQGSYEQYF
TRBV6-1	NA	TRBJ1-1	CASSAGVFSTEAFF
TRBV6-1	NA	TRBJ2-5	CASSEFGGRETQYF
TRBV7-8	few	TRBJ1-1	CASSLTPEGRGAFF
TRBV29-1	NA	TRBJ2-4	CSAVEGSTGKKNIQYF
TRBV28	NA	TRBJ1-5	CASSFSVNQPQHF
TRBV7-8	NA	TRBJ2-7	CASSLVGTGKRSEQYF
TRBV11-2	NA	TRBJ2-7	CASSLGIGAYEQYF
TRBV30	NA	TRBJ1-2	CAWDSGTGGGYTF
TRBV5-4	NA	TRBJ2-1	CASSLLSREQFF
TRBV7-2	NA	TRBJ2-5	CASKKQGRETQYF